This T cell receptor (beta chain) was profiled in a study of glioma-infiltrating T cells. Study-level results: Signature shared blood CDR3 motifs were enriched in low-divergence and depleted in high-divergence patients.

The iRepertoire nested amplicon-rescue multiplex PCR amplified TCR alpha and beta CDR3s from RNA. Each CDR3 protein gets one entry after TCRdb re-called the multiplex PCR reads with MiXCR. The data hold a few hundred thousand distinct CDR3 sequences, with 41% observed a single time. CDR3 length equals 16 residues. The germline gives CDR1 SEHNR, CDR2 FQNEAQ (reference sequence). As concerns this clonotype: Its antigen is not known. The germline gene is not matched at one end of the junction; a read error may be the cause.

The rearrangement links TRBV7-9 to TRBJ2-7, with D tentatively TRBD2 (5 bases). The sequenced sample consisted of glioma tissue, nonneoplastic brain tissue, or PBMCs (not recorded which). The receptor's source is a human donor with low-grade glioma or glioblastoma, undergoing nonglioma brain surgery, or in good health (not recorded which). The CDR3 sequence: CASSQEGPFTGSEQYF. The CDR3 DNA follows: TGCGCCAGCAGCCAAGAAGGCCCGTTTACGGGGTCCGAGCAGTACTTC.